The 21 T cell receptor beta chains below were found in one sample sequenced in a study of T cells in Graves' hyperthyroidism and ophthalmopathy. The TCR beta CDR3 regions underwent amplification using RNA transcripts as the source. HTBI primers were the set used in a first-round RT-PCR of the TCR CDR3. One entry per CDR3 protein results from TCRdb running MiXCR on the multiplex PCR reads. The sample yields under 450,000 distinct CDR3 sequences, less than 20% seen once. Sequencing was carried out using blood. The source of these receptors is a woman aged 18 to 35 with Graves' hyperthyroidism.

This clonotype occurred many times. The rearrangement links TRBV24-1 to TRBJ2-1; 9 nucleotides agree with TRBD1. With 4 bases clipped from V and 7 bases from J, the junction kept 10 bases outside the gene matches. Germline V gene sequence: CDR1 KGHDR, CDR2 SFDVKD. The CDR3 spans 16 residues. CDR3 region: CATSDRRDRERNEQFF. CDR3 in DNA: TGTGCCACCAGTGACCGCCGGGACAGGGAGAGGAATGAGCAGTTCTTC.

This chain joins TRBV7-8 and TRBJ2-5; D unclear. From germline, CDR1 is SGHVS and CDR2 FQNEAQ. Trimming removed 2 bases at V and 0 bases at J, with 7 bases between. CDR3 length: 14 residues. The CDR3: CASSLNGNQETQYF. CDR3 DNA sequence: TGTGCCAGCAGCTTAAACGGTAACCAAGAGACCCAGTACTTC.

This clonotype was observed at least ten times. This sequence joins TRBV27 and TRBJ2-5; tentatively, D is TRBD2 (6 bases). The CDR3 contains 13 residues. Germline CDR1 and CDR2: MNHEY and SMNVEV (reference sequence). Trimming pared 8 bases from V and 5 bases from J, leaving 15 bases between. The CDR3 reads CASARRASETQYF. DNA of the CDR3: TGTGCCAGCGCCAGGAGGGCCTCGGAGACCCAGTACTTC.

This clonotype was detected many times. The rearrangement links TRBV20-1 to TRBJ1-2, with a possible D match to TRBD1 (6 bases). V lost 4 bases to trimming and J lost 8 bases, with 14 bases between them. This CDR3 is 12 amino acids long. Per the germline V gene, CDR1 is DFQATT and CDR2 is SNEGSKA (reference sequence). CDR3 loop: CSAIYRVYGYTF. CDR3 bases: TGCAGTGCTATATACAGGGTTTACGGCTACACCTTC.

This clonotype was counted many times. This rearrangement joins TRBV7-6 to TRBJ2-2; D remains ambiguous. The V end was cut by 5 bases, the J end by 6 bases, with 10 bases between. The CDR3 loop spans 13 amino acids. Germline V gene data show CDR1 as SGHVS and CDR2 as FNYEAQ. The CDR3 is CASSLRVAGELFF. The DNA for the CDR3 is TGTGCCAGCAGCCTTAGGGTTGCCGGGGAGCTGTTTTTT.

A few counts support this clonotype. V and J are TRBV4-1 and TRBJ2-1; possible D gene TRBD2, 5 bases. The V end was cut by 3 bases, the J end by 10 bases, with 13 bases between. The germline V gene has CDR1 MGHRA and CDR2 YSYEKL. The CDR3 totals 13 residues. CDR3 sequence: CASSHQTDSEQFF. CDR3 in DNA: TGCGCCAGCAGCCATCAGACGGACTCGGAGCAGTTCTTC.

This clonotype was counted at least ten times. This sequence joins TRBV12-3 or TRBV12-4 and TRBJ2-3; TRBD2 agrees at 11 bases. The CDR3 totals 17 residues. Trimming at V came to 1 base and at J to 5 bases, leaving 8 bases not matched to a gene. The CDR3 DNA reads TGTGCCAGCAGTTTAGATGATATAGGGACTAGCGGAGATACGCAGTATTTT. It encodes CASSLDDIGTSGDTQYF.

V gene TRBV10-1 combines with J gene TRBJ2-5; D is undetermined. V was trimmed by 0 bases and J by 11 bases, leaving 10 bases between them. The CDR3 is made up of 12 amino acids. The germline V gene encodes CDR1 WNHNN and CDR2 SYGVQD (reference sequence). The CDR3 reads CASSESPRAQYF. The CDR3 DNA follows: TGCGCCAGCAGTGAGTCGCCACGGGCACAGTACTTC.

The table lists this clonotype with many counts. The V gene is TRBV5-5, the J gene TRBJ1-2, with D tentatively TRBD1 (6 bases). The CDR3 extends over 15 amino acids. Germline V gene data show CDR1 as SGHKS and CDR2 as YYEKEE (reference sequence). Trimming removed 0 bases from V and 5 bases from J, with 14 bases in between. The chain's CDR3 is CASSLDRGLSYGYTF. CDR3 nucleotides: TGTGCCAGCAGCTTGGATAGGGGGTTGAGTTATGGCTACACCTTC.

This clonotype was observed a handful of times. The J gene is TRBJ2-3, the V gene TRBV3-1; 10 bases map to TRBD2. V lost 6 bases to trimming and J lost 6 bases; unmatched junction nucleotides: 6. From germline, CDR1 is LGHDT and CDR2 YNNKEL (reference sequence). CDR3 length: 14 amino acids. The CDR3 reads CASRESGGADTQYF. The CDR3 nucleotides read TGTGCCAGCAGAGAGAGCGGGGGGGCCGATACGCAGTATTTT.

V gene TRBV6-5 combines with J gene TRBJ2-7, with D possibly matching TRBD2 (5 bases). Germline CDR1 reads MNHEY; CDR2 reads SVGAGI. The CDR3 loop spans 20 amino acids. The V gene lost 3 bases and the J gene lost 0 bases, with 27 bases spanning the gap. The DNA for the CDR3 is TGTGCCAGCAGTTATCAAGATGGGATTTCCGGACTGCCCCACTCCTACGAGCAGTACTTC. Its protein product is CASSYQDGISGLPHSYEQYF.

At least ten counts were recorded for this clonotype. The J gene is TRBJ1-6, the V gene TRBV9; 8 nucleotides agree with TRBD1. Germline V gene lookup returns CDR1 SGDLS and CDR2 YYNGEE. Unmatched junction bases numbered 10, after V lost 2 bases and J lost 9 bases. The CDR3 is 16 amino acids. DNA of the CDR3: TGTGCCAGCAGCGTTCTAGGACAGGGAGATCTTTCACCCCTCCACTTT. Protein product: CASSVLGQGDLSPLHF.

Ten or more counts support this clonotype. The chain employs TRBV12-3 or TRBV12-4 and TRBJ1-5, with D maybe TRBD1 (6 bases). The CDR3 contains 16 residues. V lost 5 bases and J 5 bases, leaving 19 bases between the germline ends. This chain's CDR3 is CASSLSRGARYQPQHF. CDR3 sequence (DNA): TGTGCCAGCAGTCTTAGCCGGGGGGCGCGGTATCAGCCCCAGCATTTT.

This clonotype appeared a few times. An end of the junction differs from the germline gene, which may be a read error. This chain links TRBV30 with TRBJ2-7; maybe TRBD1 (6 bases). The length of the CDR3 is 15 residues. Germline-derived CDR1 and CDR2 are GTSNPN and SVGIG (reference sequence). The CDR3 DNA is TGTGCCTGGAGCCTCAGGGGACCCGTAACTTACGAGCAGCACTTC. Its translation: CAWSLRGPVTYEQHF.

This sequence joins TRBV12-3 or TRBV12-4 and TRBJ1-2; D gene uncertain. Between the trimmed V and J ends, which lost 2 bases and 5 bases, there was a span of 9 bases. CDR3 length: 13 amino acids. CDR3: CASSLRIGYGYTF. The CDR3, as DNA: TGTGCCAGCAGTTTACGCATAGGGTATGGCTACACCTTC.

This chain connects TRBV6-1 to TRBJ2-2; the D gene is possibly TRBD2 (6 bases). Trimming shortened V by 3 bases and J by 4 bases, and 12 bases separated the two germline ends. The germline CDR1 and CDR2 sequences are MNHNS and SASEGT. The length of the CDR3 is 15 residues. This chain's CDR3 is CASSEEGGGTGELFF. In nucleotides, the CDR3 is TGTGCCAGCAGTGAGGAGGGCGGTGGCACCGGGGAGCTGTTTTTT.

This clonotype showed up many times. This rearrangement joins TRBV12-3 or TRBV12-4 to TRBJ2-2, with unresolved D. V was pared by 6 bases and J by 6 bases, with 17 bases between. This CDR3 has 15 amino acids. DNA for the CDR3: TGTGCCAGCAGCCCCACCTTCGGACCCCCCGGGGAGCTGTTTTTT. It translates to CASSPTFGPPGELFF.

Many counts were recorded for this clonotype. Its ends do not fully match the called genes, so a read error is possible. The rearrangement joins TRBV7-7 to TRBJ2-7; unclear D gene. Germline V gene data show CDR1 as SSHAT and CDR2 as FNYEAQ (reference sequence). This CDR3 comprises 13 residues. The CDR3: CASSLGPNNEQYF. CDR3 coding DNA: TGTGCTAGCAGCTTAGGACCGAACAACGAGCAGTACTTC.

This clonotype was seen many times. At one of its ends the junction is not consistent with the germline gene, which may arise from a read error. This rearrangement joins TRBV5-1 to TRBJ1-4; D possibly corresponds to TRBD1 (6 bases). CDR1 and CDR2 from the germline V gene are SGHRS and YFSETQ. The CDR3 covers 14 residues. CDR3 region: CASSLGGGGEKLFF. The CDR3 bases are TGTGCCAGCAGTTTGGGAGGAGGGGGGGAAAAACTGTTTTTT.

This clonotype turned up a few times. CDR3 region: CASSYQGASYEQYF. Here the CDR3 DNA reads TGTGCCAGCAGTTACCAGGGGGCCTCCTACGAGCAGTACTTC. V is TRBV2 and J is TRBJ2-7, with 8 nucleotides matching TRBD1. After removal of 5 bases from V and 0 bases from J, the junction contained 3 bases not matched to a gene. The germline V gene has CDR1 SNHLY and CDR2 FYNNEI. This CDR3 comprises 14 residues.

The chain recombines TRBV20-1 with TRBJ1-2; D gene unclear. Germline CDR1 DFQATT, CDR2 SNEGSKA (reference sequence). The V end lost 5 bases, the J end lost 4 bases, and 11 bases lay between the germline ends. The CDR3 is made up of 12 amino acids. CDR3 loop: CSASENLYGYTF. Here the CDR3 DNA reads TGCAGTGCTTCCGAGAACCTCTATGGCTACACCTTC.